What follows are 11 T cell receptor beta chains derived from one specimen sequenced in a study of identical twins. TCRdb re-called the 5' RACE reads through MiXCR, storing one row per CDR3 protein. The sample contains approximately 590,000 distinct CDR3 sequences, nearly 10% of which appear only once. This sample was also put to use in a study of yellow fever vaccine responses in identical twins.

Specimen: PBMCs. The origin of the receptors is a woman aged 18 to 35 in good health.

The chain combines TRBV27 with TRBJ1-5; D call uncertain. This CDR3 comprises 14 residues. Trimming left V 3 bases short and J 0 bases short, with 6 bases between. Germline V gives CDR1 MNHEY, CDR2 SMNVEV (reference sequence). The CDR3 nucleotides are TGTGCCAGCAGTTTTAGAGTTAGCAATCAGCCCCAGCATTTT. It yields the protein CASSFRVSNQPQHF.

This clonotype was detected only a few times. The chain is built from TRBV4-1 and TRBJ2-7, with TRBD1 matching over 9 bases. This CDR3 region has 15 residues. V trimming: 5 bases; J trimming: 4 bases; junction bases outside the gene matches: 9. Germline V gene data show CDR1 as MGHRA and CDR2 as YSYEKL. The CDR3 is CASSAPGQGHYEQYF. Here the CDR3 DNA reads TGCGCCAGCAGCGCGCCGGGACAGGGACATTACGAGCAGTACTTC.

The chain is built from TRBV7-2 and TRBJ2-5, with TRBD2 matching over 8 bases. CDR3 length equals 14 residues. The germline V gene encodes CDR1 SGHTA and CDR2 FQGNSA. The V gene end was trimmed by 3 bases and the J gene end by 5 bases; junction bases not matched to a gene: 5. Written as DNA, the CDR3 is TGTGCCAGCAGCTTTCGGTCGGGGGGGGAGACCCAGTACTTC. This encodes CASSFRSGGETQYF.

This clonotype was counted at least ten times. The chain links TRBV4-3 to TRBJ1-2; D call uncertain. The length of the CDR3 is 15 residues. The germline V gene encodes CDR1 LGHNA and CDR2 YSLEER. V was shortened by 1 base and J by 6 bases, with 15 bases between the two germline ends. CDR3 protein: CASSQVRQSWNGYTF. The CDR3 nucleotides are TGCGCCAGCAGCCAAGTTCGGCAGAGTTGGAATGGCTACACCTTC.

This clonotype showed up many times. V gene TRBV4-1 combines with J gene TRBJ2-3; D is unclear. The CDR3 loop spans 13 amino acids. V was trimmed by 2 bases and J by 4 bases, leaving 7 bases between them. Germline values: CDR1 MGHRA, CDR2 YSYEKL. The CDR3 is CASSQQAPDTQYF. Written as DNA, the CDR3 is TGCGCCAGCAGCCAACAGGCCCCAGATACGCAGTATTTT.

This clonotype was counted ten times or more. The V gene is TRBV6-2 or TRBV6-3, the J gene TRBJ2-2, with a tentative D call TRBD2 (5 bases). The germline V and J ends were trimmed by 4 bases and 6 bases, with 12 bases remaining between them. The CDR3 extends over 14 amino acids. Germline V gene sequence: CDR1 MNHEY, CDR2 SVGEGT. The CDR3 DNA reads TGTGCCAGCAGTTGGTTAGCGAGATCCGGGGAGCTGTTTTTT. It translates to CASSWLARSGELFF.

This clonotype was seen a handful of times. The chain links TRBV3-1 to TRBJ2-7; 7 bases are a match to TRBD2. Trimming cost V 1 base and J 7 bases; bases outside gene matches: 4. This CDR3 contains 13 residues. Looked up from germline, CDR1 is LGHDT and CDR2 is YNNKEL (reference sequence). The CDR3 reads CASSQGGGGEQYF. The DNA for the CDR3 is TGTGCCAGCAGCCAAGGTGGGGGGGGAGAGCAGTACTTC.

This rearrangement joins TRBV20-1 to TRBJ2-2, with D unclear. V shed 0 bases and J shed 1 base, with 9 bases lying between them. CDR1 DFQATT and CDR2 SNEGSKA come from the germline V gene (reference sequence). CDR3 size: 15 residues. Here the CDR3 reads CSARDLFRNTGELFF. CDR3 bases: TGCAGTGCTAGAGATTTATTCCGGAACACCGGGGAGCTGTTTTTT.

The chain's CDR3 is CASSADRGPADTQYF. The CDR3 DNA sequence: TGTGCCAGCAGCGCGGACAGGGGGCCCGCAGATACGCAGTATTTT. The chain couples TRBV7-8 to TRBJ2-3, with 11 bases aligning to TRBD1. V gave up 5 bases and J gave up 4 bases; unmatched junction bases: 5. CDR1 SGHVS and CDR2 FQNEAQ come from the germline V gene. The length of the CDR3 is 15 residues.

The CDR3 DNA is TGTGCCAGCCCGATACAGGATTCGAACACCGGGGAGCTGTTTTTT. Its protein product is CASPIQDSNTGELFF. The chain recombines TRBV6-1 with TRBJ2-2; tentative D call: TRBD1 (5 bases). V shed 8 bases and J shed 0 bases, with 13 bases lying between them. The V gene's germline CDR1 is MNHNS and CDR2 SASEGT. The CDR3 is made up of 15 amino acids.

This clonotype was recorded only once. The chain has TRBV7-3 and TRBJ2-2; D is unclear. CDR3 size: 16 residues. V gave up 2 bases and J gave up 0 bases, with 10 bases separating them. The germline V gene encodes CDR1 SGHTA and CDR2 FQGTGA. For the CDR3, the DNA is TGTGCCAGCAGCTTACAGGCGGCCGCGAACACCGGGGAGCTGTTTTTT. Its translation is CASSLQAAANTGELFF.